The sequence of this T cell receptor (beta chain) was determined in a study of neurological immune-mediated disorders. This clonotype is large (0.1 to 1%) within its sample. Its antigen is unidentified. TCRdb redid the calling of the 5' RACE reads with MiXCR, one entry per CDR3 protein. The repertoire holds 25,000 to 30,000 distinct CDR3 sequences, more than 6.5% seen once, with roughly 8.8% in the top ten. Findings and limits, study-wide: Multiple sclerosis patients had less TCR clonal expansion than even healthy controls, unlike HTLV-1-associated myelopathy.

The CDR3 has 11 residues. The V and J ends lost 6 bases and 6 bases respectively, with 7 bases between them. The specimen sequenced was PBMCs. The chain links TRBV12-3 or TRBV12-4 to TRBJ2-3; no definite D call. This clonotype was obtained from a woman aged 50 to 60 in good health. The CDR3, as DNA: TGTGCCAGCAGCATATCGGATACGCAGTATTTT. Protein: CASSISDTQYF.